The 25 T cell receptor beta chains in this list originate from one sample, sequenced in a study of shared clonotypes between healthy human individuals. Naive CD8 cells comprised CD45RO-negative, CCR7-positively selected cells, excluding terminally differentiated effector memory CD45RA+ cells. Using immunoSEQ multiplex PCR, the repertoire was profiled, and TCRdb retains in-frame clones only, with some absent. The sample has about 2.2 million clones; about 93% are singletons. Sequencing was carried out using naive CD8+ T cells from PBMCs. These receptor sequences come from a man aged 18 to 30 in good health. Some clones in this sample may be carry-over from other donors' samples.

CDR3 nucleotide sequence: TGTGCCAGCAGCTTTACTCTGACCGTGGGCGGGGAGCTGTTTTTT. Translation: CASSFTLTVGGELFF. This chain joins TRBV7-6 and TRBJ2-2; D ambiguous. The V gene's germline CDR1 is SGHVS and CDR2 FNYEAQ. The CDR3 totals 15 residues. Trimming stripped 3 bases from V and 7 bases from J, with 15 bases between.

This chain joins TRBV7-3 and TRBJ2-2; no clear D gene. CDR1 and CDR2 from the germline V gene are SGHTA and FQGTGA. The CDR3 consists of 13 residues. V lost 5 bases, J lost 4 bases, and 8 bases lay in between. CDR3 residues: CASSPTITGELFF. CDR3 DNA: TGTGCCAGCAGCCCAACAATCACCGGGGAGCTGTTTTTT.

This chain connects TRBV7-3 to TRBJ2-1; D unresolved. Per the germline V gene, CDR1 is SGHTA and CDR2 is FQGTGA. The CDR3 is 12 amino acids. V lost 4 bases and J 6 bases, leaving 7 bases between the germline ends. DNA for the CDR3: TGTGCCAGCAGCTCCGGAACCAATGAGCAGTTCTTC. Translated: CASSSGTNEQFF.

The CDR3 bases are TGTGCCAGCAGTTACTCCGGGGGCGGTCAGCCCCAGCATTTT. This encodes CASSYSGGGQPQHF. The J gene is TRBJ1-5, the V gene TRBV6-6; a possible D gene is TRBD1 (6 bases). In germline, CDR1 is MNHNY, CDR2 SVGAGI (reference sequence). This CDR3 contains 14 residues. The V end lost 0 bases, the J end lost 6 bases, and 9 bases lay between the germline ends.

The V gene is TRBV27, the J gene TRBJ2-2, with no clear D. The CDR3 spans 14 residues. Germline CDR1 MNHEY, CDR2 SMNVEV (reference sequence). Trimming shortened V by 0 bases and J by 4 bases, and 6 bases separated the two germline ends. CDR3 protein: CASSLSKFTGELFF. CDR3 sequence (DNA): TGTGCCAGCAGTTTATCGAAGTTCACCGGGGAGCTGTTTTTT.

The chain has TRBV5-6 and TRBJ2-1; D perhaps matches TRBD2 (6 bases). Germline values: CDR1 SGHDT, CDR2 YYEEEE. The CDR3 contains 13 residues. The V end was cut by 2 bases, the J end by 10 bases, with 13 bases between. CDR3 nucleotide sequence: TGTGCCAGCAGCTTAGGGCAGGGAGGCGAGCAGTTCTTC. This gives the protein CASSLGQGGEQFF.

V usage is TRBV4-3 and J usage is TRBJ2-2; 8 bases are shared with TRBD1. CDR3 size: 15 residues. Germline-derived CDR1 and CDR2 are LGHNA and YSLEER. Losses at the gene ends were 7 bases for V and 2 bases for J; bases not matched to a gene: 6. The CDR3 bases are TGCGCCAGCAAACCCGGGACAGGAAACACCGGGGAGCTGTTTTTT. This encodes CASKPGTGNTGELFF.

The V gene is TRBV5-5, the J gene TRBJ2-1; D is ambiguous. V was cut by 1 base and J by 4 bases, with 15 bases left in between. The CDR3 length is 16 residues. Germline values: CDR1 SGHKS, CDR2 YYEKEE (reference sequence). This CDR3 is CASSLLSPGAYNEQFF. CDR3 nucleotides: TGTGCCAGCAGCTTGTTATCCCCGGGCGCTTACAATGAGCAGTTCTTC.

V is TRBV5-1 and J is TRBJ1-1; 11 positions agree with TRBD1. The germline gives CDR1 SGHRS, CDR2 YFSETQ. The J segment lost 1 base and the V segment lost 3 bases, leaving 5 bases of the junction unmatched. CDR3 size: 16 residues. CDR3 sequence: CASSSGQGARNTEAFF. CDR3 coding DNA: TGCGCCAGCAGCTCAGGACAGGGGGCTAGGAACACTGAAGCTTTCTTT.

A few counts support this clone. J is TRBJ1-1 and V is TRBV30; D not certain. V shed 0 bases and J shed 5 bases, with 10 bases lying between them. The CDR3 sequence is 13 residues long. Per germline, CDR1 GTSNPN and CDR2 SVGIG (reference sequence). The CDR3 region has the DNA TGTGCCTGGAGTGTGGGCGCGAGAACTGAAGCTTTCTTT. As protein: CAWSVGARTEAFF.

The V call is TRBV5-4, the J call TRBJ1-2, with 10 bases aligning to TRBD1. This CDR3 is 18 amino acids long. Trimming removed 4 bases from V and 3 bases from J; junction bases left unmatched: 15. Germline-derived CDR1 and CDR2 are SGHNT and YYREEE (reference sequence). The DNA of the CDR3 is TGTGCCAGCAGCGCACCGGGACAGGGGTCGGTTTTTTACTATGGCTACACCTTC. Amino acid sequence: CASSAPGQGSVFYYGYTF.

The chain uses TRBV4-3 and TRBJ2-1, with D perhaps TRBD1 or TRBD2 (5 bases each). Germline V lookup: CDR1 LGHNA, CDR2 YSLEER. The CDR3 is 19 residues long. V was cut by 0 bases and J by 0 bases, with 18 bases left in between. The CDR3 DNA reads TGCGCCAGCAGCCAAGATTGGGGGTTTGCGGTGAACTCCTACAATGAGCAGTTCTTC. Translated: CASSQDWGFAVNSYNEQFF.

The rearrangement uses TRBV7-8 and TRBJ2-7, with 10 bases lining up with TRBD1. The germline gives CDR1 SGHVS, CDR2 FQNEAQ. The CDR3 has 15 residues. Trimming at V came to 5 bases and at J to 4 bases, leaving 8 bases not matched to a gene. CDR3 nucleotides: TGTGCCAGCAGCACGGACAGGGGGGGAGAATACGAGCAGTACTTC. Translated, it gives CASSTDRGGEYEQYF.

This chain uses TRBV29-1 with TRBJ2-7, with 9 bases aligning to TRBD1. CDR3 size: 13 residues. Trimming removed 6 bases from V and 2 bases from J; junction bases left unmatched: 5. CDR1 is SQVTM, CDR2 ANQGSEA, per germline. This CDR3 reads CSVPGTGPYEQYF. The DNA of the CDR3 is TGCAGCGTCCCCGGGACAGGGCCCTACGAGCAGTACTTC.

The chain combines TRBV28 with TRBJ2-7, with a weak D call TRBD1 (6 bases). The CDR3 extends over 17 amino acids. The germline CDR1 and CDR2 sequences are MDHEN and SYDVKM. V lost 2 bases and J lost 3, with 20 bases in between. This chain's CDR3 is CASSLLRVGTPLYEQYF. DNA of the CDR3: TGTGCCAGCAGTTTACTTAGGGTTGGGACACCACTCTACGAGCAGTACTTC. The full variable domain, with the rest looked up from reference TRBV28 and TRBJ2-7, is DVKVTQSSRYLVKRTGEKVFLECVQDMDHENMFWYRQDPGLGLRLIYFSYDVKMKEKGDIPEGYSVSREKKERFSLILESASTNQTSMYLCASSLLRVGTPLYEQYFGPGTRLTVT.

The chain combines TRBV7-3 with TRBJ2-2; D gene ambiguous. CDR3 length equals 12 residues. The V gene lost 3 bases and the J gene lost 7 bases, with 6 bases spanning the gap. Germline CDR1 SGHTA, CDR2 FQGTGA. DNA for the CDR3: TGTGCCAGCAGCTTTATCGTCGGGGAGCTGTTTTTT. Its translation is CASSFIVGELFF. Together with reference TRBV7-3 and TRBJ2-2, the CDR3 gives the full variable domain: GAGVSQTPSNKVTEKGKYVELRCDPISGHTALYWYRQSLGQGPEFLIYFQGTGAADDSGLPNDRFFAVRPEGSVSTLKIQRTERGDSAVYLCASSFIVGELFFGEGSRLTVL.

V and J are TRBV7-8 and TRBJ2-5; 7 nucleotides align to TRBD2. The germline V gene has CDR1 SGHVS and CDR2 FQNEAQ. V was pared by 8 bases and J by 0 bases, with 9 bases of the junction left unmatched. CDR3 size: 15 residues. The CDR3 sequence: CASQSRLADQETQYF. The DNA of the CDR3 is TGTGCCAGCCAATCGCGGCTAGCGGACCAAGAGACCCAGTACTTC.

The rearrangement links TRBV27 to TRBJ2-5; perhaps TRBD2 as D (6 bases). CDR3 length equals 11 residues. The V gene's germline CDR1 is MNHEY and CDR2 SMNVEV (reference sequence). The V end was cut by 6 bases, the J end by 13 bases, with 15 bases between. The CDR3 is CASSHPQEGYF. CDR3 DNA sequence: TGTGCCAGCAGCCATCCTCAGGAGGGGTACTTC.

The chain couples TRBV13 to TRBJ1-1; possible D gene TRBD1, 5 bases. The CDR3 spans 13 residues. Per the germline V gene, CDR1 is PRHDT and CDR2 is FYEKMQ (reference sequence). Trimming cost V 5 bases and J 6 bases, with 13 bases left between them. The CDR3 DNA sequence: TGTGCCAGCAGCCCCCCCAGGGCAGCTGAAGCTTTCTTT. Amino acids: CASSPPRAAEAFF.

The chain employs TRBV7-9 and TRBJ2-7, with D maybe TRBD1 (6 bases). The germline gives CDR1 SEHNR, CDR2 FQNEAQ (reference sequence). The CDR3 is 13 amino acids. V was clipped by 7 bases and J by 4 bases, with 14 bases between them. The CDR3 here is CASTQGHAYEQYF. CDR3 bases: TGTGCCAGCACACAGGGACATGCATACGAGCAGTACTTC.

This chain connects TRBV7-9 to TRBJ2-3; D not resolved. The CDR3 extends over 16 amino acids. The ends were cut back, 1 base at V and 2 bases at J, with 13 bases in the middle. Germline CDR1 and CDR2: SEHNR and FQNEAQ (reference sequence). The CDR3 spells CASSLVGFTLTDTQYF. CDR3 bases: TGTGCCAGCAGCTTAGTAGGGTTCACCCTCACAGATACGCAGTATTTT.

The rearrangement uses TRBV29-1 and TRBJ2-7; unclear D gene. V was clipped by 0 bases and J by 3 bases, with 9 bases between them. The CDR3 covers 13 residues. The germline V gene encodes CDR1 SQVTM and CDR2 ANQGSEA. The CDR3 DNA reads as TGCAGCGTTGAAGAAAGCAGTGACTACGAGCAGTACTTC. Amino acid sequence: CSVEESSDYEQYF.

The CDR3 sequence is CASSPPRTGGSEAGNTIYF. The CDR3 DNA sequence: TGTGCCAGCAGCCCACCACGGACAGGGGGGTCAGAGGCGGGAAACACCATATATTTT. V is TRBV7-9 and J is TRBJ1-3, with TRBD1 matching over 10 bases. The V gene's germline CDR1 is SEHNR and CDR2 FQNEAQ (reference sequence). The CDR3 has 19 residues. J lost 4 bases, V lost 5 bases, and 17 bases had no gene match.

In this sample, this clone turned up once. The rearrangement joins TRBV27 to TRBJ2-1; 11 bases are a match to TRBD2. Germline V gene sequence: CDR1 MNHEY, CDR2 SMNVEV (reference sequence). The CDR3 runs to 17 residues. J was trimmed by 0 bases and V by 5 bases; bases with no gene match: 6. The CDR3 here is CASSGDLAGGSYNEQFF. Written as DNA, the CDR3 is TGTGCCAGCAGTGGGGACCTAGCGGGAGGCTCCTACAATGAGCAGTTCTTC.

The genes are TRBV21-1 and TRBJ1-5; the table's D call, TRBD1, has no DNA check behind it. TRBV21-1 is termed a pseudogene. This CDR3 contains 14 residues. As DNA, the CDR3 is TGTGCCAGCAGCAAACGAACAGAAAATCAGCCCCAGCATTTT. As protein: CASSKRTENQPQHF.